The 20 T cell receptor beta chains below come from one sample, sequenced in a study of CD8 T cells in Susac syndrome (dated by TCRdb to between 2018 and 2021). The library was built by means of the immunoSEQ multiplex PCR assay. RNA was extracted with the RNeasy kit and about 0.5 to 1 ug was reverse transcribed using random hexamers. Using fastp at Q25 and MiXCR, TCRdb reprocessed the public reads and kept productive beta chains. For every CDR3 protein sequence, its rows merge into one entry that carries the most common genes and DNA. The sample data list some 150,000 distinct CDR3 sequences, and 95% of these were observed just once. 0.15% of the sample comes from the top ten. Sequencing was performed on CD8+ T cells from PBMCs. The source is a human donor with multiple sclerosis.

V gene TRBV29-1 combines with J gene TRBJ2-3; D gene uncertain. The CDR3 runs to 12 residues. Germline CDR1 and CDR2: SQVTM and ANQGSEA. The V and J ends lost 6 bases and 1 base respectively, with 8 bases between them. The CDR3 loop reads CSVDRGTDTQYF. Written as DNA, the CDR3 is TGCAGCGTGGATAGGGGCACAGATACGCAGTATTTT.

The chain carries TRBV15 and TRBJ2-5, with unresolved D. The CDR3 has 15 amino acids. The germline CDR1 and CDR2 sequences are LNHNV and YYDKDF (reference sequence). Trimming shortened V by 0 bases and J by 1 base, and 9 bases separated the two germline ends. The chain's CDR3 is CATSRESSFQETQYF. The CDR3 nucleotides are TGTGCCACCAGCAGAGAGAGTAGCTTCCAAGAGACCCAGTACTTC.

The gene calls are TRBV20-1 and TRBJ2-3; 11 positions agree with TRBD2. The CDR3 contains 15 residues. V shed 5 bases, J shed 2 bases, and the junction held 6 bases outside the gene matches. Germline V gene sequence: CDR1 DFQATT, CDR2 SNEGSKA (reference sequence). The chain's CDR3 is CSAPILAGDTDTQYF. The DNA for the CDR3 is TGCAGTGCTCCTATACTAGCGGGGGACACAGATACGCAGTATTTT.

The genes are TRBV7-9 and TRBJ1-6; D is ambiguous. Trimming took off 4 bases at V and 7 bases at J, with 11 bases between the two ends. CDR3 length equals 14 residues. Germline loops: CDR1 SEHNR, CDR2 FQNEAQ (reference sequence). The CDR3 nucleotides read TGTGCCAGCAGCTCGACCCTACTGAATTCACCCCTCCACTTT. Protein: CASSSTLLNSPLHF. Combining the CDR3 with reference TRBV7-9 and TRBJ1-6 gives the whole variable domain DTGVSQNPRHKITKRGQNVTFRCDPISEHNRLYWYRQTLGQGPEFLTYFQNEAQLEKSRLLSDRFSAERPKGSFSTLEIQRTEQGDSAMYLCASSSTLLNSPLHFGNGTRLTVT.

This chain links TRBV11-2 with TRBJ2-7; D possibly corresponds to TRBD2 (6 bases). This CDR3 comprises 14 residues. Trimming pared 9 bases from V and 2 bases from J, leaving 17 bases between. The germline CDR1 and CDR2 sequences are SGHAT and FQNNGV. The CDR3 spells CASSEGGATYEQYF. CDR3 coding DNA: TGTGCCAGTAGCGAAGGCGGGGCAACCTACGAGCAGTACTTC.

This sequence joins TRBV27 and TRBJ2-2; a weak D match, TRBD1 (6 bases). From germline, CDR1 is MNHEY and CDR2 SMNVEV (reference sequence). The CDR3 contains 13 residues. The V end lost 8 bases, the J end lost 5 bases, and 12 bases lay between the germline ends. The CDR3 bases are TGTGCCAGCGGCTACAGGGAAACCGGGGAGCTGTTTTTT. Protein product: CASGYRETGELFF.

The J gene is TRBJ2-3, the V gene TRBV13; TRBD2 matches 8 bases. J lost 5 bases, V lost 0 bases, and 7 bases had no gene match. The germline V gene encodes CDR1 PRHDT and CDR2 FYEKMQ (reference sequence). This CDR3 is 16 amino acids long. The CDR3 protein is CASSLGSSGGQDTQYF. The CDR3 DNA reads TGTGCCAGCAGCTTAGGCTCGAGCGGGGGCCAAGATACGCAGTATTTT.

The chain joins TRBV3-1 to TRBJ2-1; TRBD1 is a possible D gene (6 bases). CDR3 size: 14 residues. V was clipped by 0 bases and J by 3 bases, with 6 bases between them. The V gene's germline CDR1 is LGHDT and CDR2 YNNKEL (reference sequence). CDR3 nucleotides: TGTGCCAGCAGCCAAGAGACAGGCTACAATGAGCAGTTCTTC. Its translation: CASSQETGYNEQFF.

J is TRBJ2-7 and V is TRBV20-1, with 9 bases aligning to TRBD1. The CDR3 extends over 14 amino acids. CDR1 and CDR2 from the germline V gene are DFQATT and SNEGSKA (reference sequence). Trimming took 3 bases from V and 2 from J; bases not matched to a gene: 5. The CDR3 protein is CSARLGQGAYEQYF. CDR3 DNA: TGCAGTGCTAGGTTGGGACAGGGCGCCTACGAGCAGTACTTC.

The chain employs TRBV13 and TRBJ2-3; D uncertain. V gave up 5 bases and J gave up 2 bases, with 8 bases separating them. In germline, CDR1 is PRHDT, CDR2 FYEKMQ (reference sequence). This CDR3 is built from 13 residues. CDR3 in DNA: TGTGCCAGCAGCGGAAACATCACAGATACGCAGTATTTT. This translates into CASSGNITDTQYF.

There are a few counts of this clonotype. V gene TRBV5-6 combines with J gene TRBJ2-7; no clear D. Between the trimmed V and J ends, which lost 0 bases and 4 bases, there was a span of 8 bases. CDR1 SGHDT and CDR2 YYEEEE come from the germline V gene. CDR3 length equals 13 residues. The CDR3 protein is CASSLGVGYEQYF. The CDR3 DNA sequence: TGTGCCAGCAGCTTGGGGGTCGGGTACGAGCAGTACTTC.

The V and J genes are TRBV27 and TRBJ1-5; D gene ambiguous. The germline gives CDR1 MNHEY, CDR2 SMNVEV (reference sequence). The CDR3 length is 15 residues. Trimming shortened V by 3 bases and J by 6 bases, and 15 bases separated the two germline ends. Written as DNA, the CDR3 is TGTGCCAGCAGTTTTCGGAGAGCGTCGGGTCAGCCCCAGCATTTT. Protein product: CASSFRRASGQPQHF.

The CDR3 DNA reads as TGTGCCAGCAGCCAAGTGGGCAACCAAGAGACCCAGTACTTC. Protein sequence: CASSQVGNQETQYF. This chain links TRBV3-1 with TRBJ2-5; D ambiguous. The length of the CDR3 is 14 residues. Trimming removed 1 base from V and 0 bases from J, with 6 bases in between. Per the germline V gene, CDR1 is LGHDT and CDR2 is YNNKEL (reference sequence).

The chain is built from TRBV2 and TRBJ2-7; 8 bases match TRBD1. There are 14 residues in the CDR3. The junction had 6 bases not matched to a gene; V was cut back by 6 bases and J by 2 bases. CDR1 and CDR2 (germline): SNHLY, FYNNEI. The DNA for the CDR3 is TGTGCCAGCAGAGCTGGACAGGGCCCCTACGAGCAGTACTTC. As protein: CASRAGQGPYEQYF.

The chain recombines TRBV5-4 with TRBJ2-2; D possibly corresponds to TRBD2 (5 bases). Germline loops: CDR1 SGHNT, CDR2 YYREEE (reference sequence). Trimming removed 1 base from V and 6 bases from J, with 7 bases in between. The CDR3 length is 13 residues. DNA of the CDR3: TGTGCCAGCAGCTTGCGGGGATCCGGGGAGCTGTTTTTT. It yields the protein CASSLRGSGELFF. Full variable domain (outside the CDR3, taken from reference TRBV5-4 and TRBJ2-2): ETGVTQSPTHLIKTRGQQVTLRCSSQSGHNTVSWYQQALGQGPQFIFQYYREEENGRGNFPPRFSGLQFPNYSSELNVNALELDDSALYLCASSLRGSGELFFGEGSRLTVL.

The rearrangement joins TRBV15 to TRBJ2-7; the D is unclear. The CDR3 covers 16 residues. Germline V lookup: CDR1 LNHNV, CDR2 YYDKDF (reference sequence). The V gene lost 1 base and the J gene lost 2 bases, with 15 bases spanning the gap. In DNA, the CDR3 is TGTGCCACCAGCAGAGCCCCTAAGGGTCTCCCCTACGAGCAGTACTTC. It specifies CATSRAPKGLPYEQYF.

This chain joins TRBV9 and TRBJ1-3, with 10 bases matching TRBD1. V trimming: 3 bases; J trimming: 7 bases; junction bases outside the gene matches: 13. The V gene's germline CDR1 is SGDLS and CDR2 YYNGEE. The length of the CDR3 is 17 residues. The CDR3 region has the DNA TGTGCCAGCAGCGCCCACCCGACAGGGGGCTCGGGGAACACCATATATTTT. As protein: CASSAHPTGGSGNTIYF.

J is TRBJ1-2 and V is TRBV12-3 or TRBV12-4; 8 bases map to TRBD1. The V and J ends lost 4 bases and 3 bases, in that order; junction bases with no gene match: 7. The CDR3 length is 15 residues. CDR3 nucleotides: TGTGCCAGCAGTTCCCCCGGGACAGGTGACTATGGCTACACCTTC. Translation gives CASSSPGTGDYGYTF.

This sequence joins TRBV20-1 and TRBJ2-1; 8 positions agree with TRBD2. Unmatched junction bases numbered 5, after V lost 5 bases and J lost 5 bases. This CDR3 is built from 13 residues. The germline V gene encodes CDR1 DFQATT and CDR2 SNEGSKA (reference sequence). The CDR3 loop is CSALLADNNEQFF. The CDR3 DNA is TGCAGTGCTCTACTAGCGGATAACAATGAGCAGTTCTTC.

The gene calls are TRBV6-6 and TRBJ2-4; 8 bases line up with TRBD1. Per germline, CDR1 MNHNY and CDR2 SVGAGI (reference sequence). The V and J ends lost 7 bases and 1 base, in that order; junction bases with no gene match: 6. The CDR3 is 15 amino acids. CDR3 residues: CASTPGQAAKNIQYF. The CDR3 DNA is TGTGCCAGCACCCCGGGACAGGCTGCCAAAAACATTCAGTACTTC.